This T cell receptor beta chain stems from a study of shared clonotypes between healthy human individuals. Whole-study context: The cohort comprised a couple of women and a few men. Their ages spanned 18 to 49 years.

HIV-negative, healthy adults without recent acute infections or vaccinations were the donors. The donor cohort consisted entirely of Caucasian adults residing in Nashville, Tennessee. The V gene's germline CDR1 is SGHNT and CDR2 YYREEE (reference sequence). V lost 4 bases to trimming and J lost 3 bases; unmatched junction nucleotides: 7. This CDR3 has 17 residues. TCRdb keeps only in-frame clones here, not all; method: immunoSEQ multiplex PCR. Of 1,400,000 or so clones detected, approximately 98.5% appear once; the ten largest clones hold over 0.3%. This TCR derives from a man aged 30 to 45 in good health. Sequencing was performed on naive CD4+ T cells sorted from blood. Regarding subset: CD45RA+ positively selected. The rearrangement uses TRBV5-4 and TRBJ2-5; 15 bases are shared with TRBD2. The CDR3, as DNA: TGTGCCAGCAGCGGGGGACTAGCGGGAGGCCTAAAAGAGACCCAGTACTTC. It translates to CASSGGLAGGLKETQYF.